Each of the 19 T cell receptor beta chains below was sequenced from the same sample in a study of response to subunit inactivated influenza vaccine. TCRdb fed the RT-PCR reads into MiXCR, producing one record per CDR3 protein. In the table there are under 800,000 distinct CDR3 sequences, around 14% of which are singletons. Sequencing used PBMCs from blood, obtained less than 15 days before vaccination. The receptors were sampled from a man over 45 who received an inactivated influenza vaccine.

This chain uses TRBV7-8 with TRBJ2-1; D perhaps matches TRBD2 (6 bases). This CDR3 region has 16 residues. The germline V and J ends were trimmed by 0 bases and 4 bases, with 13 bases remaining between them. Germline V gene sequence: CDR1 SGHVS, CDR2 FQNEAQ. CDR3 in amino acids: CASSLAHGGGYNEQFF. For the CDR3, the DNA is TGTGCCAGCAGCTTAGCGCACGGGGGAGGATACAATGAGCAGTTCTTC.

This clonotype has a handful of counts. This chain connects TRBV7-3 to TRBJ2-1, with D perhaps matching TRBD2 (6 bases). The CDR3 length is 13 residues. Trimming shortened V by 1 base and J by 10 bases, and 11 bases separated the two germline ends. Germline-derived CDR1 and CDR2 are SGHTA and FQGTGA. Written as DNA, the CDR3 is TGTGCCAGCAGCTTAATGATAGGGAGGGAGCAGTTCTTC. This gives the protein CASSLMIGREQFF.

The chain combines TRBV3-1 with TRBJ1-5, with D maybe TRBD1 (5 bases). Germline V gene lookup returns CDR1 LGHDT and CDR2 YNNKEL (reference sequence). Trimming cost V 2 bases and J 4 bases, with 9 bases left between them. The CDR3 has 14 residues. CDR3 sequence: CASSQSGGNQPQHF. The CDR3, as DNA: TGTGCCAGCAGCCAATCTGGGGGGAATCAGCCCCAGCATTTT. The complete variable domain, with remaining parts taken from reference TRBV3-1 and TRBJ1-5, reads DTAVSQTPKYLVTQMGNDKSIKCEQNLGHDTMYWYKQDSKKFLKIMFSYNNKELIINETVPNRFSPKSPDKAHLNLHINSLELGDSAVYFCASSQSGGNQPQHFGDGTRLSIL.

The CDR3 DNA is TGTGCCAGCAGCCAAGGATCAACAGGGTGGGGGGAGCAGTACTTC. Amino acids: CASSQGSTGWGEQYF. This chain joins TRBV3-1 and TRBJ2-7, with D perhaps TRBD1 (6 bases). Trimming removed 1 base from V and 7 bases from J, with 17 bases in between. Germline V gene lookup returns CDR1 LGHDT and CDR2 YNNKEL (reference sequence). CDR3 length: 15 residues.

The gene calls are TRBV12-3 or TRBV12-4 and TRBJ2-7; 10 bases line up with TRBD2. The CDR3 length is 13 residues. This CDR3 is CDTGTSEKSEQYF. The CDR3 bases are TGTGACACCGGGACTAGCGAAAAAAGCGAGCAGTACTTC.

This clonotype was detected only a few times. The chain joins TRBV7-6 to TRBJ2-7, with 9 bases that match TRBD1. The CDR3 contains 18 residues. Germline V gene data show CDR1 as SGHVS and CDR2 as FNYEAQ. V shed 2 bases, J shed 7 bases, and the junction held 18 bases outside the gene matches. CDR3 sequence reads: CASSLPGTGPSPEREQYF. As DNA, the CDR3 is TGTGCCAGCAGCTTACCCGGGACAGGGCCATCACCGGAGCGTGAGCAGTACTTC.

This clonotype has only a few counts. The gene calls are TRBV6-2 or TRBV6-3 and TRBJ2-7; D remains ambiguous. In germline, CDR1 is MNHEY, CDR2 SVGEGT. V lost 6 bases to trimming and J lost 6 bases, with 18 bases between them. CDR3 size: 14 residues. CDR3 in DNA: TGTGCCAGCAGATCCGTTCTAGATACACGCGAGCAGTACTTC. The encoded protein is CASRSVLDTREQYF.

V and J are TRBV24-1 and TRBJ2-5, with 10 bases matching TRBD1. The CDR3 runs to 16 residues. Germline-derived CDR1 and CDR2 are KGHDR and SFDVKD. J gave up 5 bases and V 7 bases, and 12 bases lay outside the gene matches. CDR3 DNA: TGTGCCACCAGCGCTACCGGACAGGGGGGCGGCGAGACCCAGTACTTC. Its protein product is CATSATGQGGGETQYF.

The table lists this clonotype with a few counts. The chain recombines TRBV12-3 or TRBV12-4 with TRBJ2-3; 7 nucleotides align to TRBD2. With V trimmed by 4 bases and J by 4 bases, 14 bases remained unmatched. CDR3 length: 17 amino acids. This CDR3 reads CASSSLASGGRADTQYF. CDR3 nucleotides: TGTGCCAGCAGTTCGTTGGCTAGCGGAGGACGGGCAGATACGCAGTATTTT.

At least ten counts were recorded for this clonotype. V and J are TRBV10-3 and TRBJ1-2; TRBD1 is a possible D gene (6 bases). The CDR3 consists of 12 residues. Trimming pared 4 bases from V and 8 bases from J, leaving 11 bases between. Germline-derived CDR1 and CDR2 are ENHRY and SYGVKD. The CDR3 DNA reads TGTGCCATCAGTGCAAGTCAGGGGGGCTACACCTTC. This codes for CAISASQGGYTF.

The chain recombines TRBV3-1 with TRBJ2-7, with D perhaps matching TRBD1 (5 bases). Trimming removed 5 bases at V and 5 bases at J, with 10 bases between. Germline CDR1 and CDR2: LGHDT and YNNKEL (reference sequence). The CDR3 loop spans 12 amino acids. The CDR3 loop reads CASSNRQNEQYF. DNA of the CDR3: TGTGCCAGCAGCAACCGACAGAACGAGCAGTACTTC.

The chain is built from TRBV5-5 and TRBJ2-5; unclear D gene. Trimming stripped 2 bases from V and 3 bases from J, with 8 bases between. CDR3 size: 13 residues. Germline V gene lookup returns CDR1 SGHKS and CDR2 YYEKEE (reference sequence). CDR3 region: CASSFQAEETQYF. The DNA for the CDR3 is TGTGCCAGCAGCTTCCAAGCAGAAGAGACCCAGTACTTC.

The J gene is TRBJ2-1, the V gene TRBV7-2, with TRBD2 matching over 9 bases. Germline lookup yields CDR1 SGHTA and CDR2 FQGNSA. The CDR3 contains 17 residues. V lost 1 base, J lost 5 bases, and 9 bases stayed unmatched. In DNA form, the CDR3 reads TGTGCCAGCAGCTTAGTGCTAGCGGGGTTCGTTAACAATGAGCAGTTCTTC. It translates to CASSLVLAGFVNNEQFF.

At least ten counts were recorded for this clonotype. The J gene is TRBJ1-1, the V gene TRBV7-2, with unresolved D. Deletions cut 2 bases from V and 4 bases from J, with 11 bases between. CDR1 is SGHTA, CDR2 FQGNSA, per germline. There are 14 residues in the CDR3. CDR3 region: CASSLKGYGTEAFF. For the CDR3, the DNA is TGTGCCAGCAGCTTAAAAGGGTACGGCACTGAAGCTTTCTTT.

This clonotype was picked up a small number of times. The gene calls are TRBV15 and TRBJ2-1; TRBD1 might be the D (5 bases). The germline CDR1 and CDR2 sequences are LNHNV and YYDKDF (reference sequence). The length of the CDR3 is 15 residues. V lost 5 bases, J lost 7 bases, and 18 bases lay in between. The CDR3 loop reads CATSRNSVRGNEQFF. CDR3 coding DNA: TGTGCCACCAGCCGGAACAGCGTAAGGGGTAATGAGCAGTTCTTC. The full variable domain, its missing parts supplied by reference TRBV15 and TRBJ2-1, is DAMVIQNPRYQVTQFGKPVTLSCSQTLNHNVMYWYQQKSSQAPKLLFHYYDKDFNNEADTPDNFQSRRPNTSFCFLDIRSPGLGDTAMYLCATSRNSVRGNEQFFGPGTRLTVL.

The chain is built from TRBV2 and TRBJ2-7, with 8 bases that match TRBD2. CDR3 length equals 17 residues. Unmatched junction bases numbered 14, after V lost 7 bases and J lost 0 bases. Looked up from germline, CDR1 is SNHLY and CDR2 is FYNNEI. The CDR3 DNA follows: TGTGCCAGCAAGAGCGTGACTAGCGCTCGAACCTCCTACGAGCAGTACTTC. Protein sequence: CASKSVTSARTSYEQYF.

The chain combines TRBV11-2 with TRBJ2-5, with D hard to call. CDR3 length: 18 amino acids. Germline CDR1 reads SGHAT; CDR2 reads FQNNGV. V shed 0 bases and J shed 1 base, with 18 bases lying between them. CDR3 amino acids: CASSLDGWATQSQETQYF. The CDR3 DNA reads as TGTGCCAGCAGCTTAGATGGATGGGCCACACAGTCCCAAGAGACCCAGTACTTC.

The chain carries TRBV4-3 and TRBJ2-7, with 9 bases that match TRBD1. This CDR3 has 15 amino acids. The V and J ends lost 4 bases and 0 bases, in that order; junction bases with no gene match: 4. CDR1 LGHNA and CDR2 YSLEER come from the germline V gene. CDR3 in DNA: TGCGCCAGCAGCCTCGGGACAGGGCCCTCCTACGAGCAGTACTTC. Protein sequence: CASSLGTGPSYEQYF.

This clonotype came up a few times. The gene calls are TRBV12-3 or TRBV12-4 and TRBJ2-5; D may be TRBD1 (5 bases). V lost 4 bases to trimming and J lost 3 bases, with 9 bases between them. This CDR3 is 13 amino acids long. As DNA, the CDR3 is TGTGCCAGCAGTTCGTTAGGGGAAGAGACCCAGTACTTC. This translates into CASSSLGEETQYF.